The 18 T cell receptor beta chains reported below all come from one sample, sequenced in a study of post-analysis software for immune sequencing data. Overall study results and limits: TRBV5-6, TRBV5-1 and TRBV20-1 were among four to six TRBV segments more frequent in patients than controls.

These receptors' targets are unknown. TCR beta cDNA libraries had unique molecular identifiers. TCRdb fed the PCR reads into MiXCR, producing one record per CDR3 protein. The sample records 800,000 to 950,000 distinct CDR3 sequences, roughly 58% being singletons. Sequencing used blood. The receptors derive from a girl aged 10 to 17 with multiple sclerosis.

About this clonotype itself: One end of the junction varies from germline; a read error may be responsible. As DNA, the CDR3 is TGCAGCGTTGACCTGACTAGCGGGGGCCTCCGCACAGGTACGCAGTATTTT. This translates into CSVDLTSGGLRTGTQYF. The V gene is TRBV29-1, the J gene TRBJ2-3, with 12 bases that match TRBD2. This CDR3 is 17 amino acids long. CDR1 is SQVTM, CDR2 ANQGSEA, per germline.

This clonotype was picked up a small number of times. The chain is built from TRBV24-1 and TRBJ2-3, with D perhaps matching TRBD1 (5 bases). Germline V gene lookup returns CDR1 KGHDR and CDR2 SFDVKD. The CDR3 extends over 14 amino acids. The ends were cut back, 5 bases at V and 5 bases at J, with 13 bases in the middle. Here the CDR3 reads CATSVGQFGDTQYF. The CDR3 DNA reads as TGTGCCACCAGTGTAGGACAATTTGGAGATACGCAGTATTTT.

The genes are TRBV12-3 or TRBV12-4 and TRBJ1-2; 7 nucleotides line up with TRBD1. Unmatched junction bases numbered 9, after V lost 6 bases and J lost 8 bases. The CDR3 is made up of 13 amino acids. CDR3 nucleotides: TGTGCCAGCAGCCCACCTCAGGGGGGCGGCTACACCTTC. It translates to CASSPPQGGGYTF.

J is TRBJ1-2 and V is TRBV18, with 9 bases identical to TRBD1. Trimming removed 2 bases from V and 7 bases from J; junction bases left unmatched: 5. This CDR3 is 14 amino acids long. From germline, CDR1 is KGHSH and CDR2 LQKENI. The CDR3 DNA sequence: TGTGCCAGCTCACCATCAACAGGGGGCGGTGGCTACACCTTC. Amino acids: CASSPSTGGGGYTF.

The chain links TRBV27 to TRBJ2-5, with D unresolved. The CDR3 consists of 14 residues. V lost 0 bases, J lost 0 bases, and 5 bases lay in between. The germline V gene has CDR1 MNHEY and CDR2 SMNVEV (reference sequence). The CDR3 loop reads CASSLSVYQETQYF. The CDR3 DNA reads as TGTGCCAGCAGTTTATCTGTGTACCAAGAGACCCAGTACTTC.

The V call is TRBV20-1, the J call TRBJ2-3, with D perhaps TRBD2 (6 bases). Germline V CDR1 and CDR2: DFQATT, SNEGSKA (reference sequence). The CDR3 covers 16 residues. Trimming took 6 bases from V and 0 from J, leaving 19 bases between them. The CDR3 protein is CSAPSGRGFSTDTQYF. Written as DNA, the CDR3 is TGCAGTGCCCCCTCCGGGCGGGGTTTTAGCACAGATACGCAGTATTTT.

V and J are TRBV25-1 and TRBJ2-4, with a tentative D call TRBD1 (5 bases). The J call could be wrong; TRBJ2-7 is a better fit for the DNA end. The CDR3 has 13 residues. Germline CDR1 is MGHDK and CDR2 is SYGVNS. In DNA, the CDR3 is TGTGCCAGCAGTGAAACAGGCCTCTACGAGCAGTACTTC. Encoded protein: CASSETGLYEQYF.

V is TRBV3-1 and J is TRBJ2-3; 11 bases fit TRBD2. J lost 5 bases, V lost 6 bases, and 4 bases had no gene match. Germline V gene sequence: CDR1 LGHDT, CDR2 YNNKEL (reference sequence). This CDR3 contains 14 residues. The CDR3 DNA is TGTGCCAGCAGTAGCGGGAGGGCGGTAGATACGCAGTATTTT. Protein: CASSSGRAVDTQYF.

The CDR3 sequence: CASSTLAGAPIDEQYF. CDR3 DNA sequence: TGTGCCAGCAGCACATTAGCGGGAGCTCCCATCGACGAGCAGTACTTC. This chain links TRBV11-2 with TRBJ2-7, with 9 bases lining up with TRBD2. Germline V CDR1 and CDR2: SGHAT, FQNNGV. This CDR3 contains 16 residues. V lost 5 bases, J lost 5 bases, and 13 bases stayed unmatched.

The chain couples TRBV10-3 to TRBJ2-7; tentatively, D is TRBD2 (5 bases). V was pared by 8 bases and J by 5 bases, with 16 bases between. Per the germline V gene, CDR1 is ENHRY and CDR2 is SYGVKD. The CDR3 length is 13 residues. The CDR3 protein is CAIYSGRHHEQYF. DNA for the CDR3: TGTGCCATCTATTCTGGGAGACATCACGAGCAGTACTTC.

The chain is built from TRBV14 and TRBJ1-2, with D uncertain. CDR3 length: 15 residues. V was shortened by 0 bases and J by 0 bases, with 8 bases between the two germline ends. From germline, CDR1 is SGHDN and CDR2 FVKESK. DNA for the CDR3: TGTGCCAGCAGCCAAGATCTCCTACCTAACTATGGCTACACCTTC. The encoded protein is CASSQDLLPNYGYTF.

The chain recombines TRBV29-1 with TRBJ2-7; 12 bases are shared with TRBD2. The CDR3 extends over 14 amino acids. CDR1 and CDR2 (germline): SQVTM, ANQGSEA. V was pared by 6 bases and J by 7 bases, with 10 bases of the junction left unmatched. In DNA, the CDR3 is TGCAGCGTAGTTAGGCTAGCGGGGGGGAATGAGCAGTACTTC. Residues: CSVVRLAGGNEQYF.

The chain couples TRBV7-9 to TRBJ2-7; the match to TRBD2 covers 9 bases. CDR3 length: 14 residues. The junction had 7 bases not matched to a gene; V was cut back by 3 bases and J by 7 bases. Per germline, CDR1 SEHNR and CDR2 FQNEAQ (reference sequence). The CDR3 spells CASSFQRGDNEQYF. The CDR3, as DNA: TGTGCCAGCAGCTTCCAGCGGGGGGACAATGAGCAGTACTTC. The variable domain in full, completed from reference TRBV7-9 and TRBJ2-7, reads DTGVSQNPRHKITKRGQNVTFRCDPISEHNRLYWYRQTLGQGPEFLTYFQNEAQLEKSRLLSDRFSAERPKGSFSTLEIQRTEQGDSAMYLCASSFQRGDNEQYFGPGTRLTVT.

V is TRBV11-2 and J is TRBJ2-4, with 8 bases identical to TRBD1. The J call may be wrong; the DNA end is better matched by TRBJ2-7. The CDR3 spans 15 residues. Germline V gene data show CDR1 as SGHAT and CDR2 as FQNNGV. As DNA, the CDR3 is TGTGCCAGCAGCTTAGGTTTCGGACAGGGAACCGAGCAGTACTTC. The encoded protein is CASSLGFGQGTEQYF.

CDR3 nucleotide sequence: TGCGCCAGCAGTGGGACTAGCGGGAGATTAACAGATACGCAGTATTTT. The encoded protein is CASSGTSGRLTDTQYF. The rearrangement links TRBV10-2 to TRBJ2-3; 13 nucleotides agree with TRBD2. This CDR3 region has 16 residues. With 4 bases clipped from V and 3 bases from J, the junction kept 4 bases outside the gene matches. Germline V CDR1 and CDR2: WSHSY, SAAADI.

CDR3 coding DNA: TGCGCCAGCAGCCAATCCGACAGGGTTCGTTACAATGAGCAGTTCTTC. It encodes CASSQSDRVRYNEQFF. The V and J genes are TRBV4-1 and TRBJ2-1; 7 positions agree with TRBD1. There are 16 residues in the CDR3. Trimming at V came to 2 bases and at J to 4 bases, leaving 8 bases not matched to a gene. Germline CDR1 MGHRA, CDR2 YSYEKL.

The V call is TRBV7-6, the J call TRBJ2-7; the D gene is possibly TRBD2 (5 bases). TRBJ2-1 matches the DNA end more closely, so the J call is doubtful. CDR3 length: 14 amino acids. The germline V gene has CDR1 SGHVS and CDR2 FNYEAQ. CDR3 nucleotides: TGTGCCAGCAGCATGGGAGAAATCTACAATGAGCAGTTCTTC. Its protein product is CASSMGEIYNEQFF.

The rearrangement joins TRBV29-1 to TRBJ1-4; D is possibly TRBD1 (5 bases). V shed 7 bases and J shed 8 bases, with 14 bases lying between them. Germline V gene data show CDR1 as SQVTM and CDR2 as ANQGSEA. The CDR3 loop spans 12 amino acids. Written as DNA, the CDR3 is TGCAGCGGACGTCAGGGCGGGGAAAAACTGTTTTTT. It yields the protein CSGRQGGEKLFF. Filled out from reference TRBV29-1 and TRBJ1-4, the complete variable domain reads SAVISQKPSRDICQRGTSLTIQCQVDSQVTMMFWYRQQPGQSLTLIATANQGSEATYESGFVIDKFPISRPNLTFSTLTVSNMSPEDSSIYLCSGRQGGEKLFFGSGTQLSVL.